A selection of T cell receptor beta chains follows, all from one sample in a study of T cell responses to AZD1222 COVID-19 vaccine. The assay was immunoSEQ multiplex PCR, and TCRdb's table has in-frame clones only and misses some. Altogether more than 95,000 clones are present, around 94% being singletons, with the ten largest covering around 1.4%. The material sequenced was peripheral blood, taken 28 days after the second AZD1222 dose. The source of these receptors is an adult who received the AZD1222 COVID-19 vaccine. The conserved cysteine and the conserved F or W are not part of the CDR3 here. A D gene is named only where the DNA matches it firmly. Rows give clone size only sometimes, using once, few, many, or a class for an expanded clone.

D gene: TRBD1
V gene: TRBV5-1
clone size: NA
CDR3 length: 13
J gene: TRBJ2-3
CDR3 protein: ASSSPDRVADTQY

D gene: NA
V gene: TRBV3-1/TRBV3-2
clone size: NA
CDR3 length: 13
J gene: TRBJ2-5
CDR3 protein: ASSQVGRNQETQY

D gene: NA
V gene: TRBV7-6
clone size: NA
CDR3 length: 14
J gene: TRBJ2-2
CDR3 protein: ASSLAWNENTGELF

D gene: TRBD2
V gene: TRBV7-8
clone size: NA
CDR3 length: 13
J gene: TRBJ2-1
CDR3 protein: ASSLDSGTYNEQF

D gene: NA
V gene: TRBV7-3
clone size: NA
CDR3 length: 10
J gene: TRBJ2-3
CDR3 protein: ASRRDTDTQY

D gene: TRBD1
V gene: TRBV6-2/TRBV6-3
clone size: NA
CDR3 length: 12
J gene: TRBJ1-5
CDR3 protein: ASSAGTENQPQH

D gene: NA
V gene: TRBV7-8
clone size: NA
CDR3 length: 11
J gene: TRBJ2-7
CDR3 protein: ASSFRRGWEQY

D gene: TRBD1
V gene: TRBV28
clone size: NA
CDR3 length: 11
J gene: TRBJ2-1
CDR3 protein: ASSSGQINEQF

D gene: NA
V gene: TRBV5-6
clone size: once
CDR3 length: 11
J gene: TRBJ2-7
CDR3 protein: ASSFSNLYEQY

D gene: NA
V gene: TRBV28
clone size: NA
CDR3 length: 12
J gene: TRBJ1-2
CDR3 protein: ASSYGGPNYGYT

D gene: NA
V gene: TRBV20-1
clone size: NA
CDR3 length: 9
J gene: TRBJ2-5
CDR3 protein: SARGWKTQY

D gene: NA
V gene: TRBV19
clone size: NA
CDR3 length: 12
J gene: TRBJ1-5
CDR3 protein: ASSILQENQPQH

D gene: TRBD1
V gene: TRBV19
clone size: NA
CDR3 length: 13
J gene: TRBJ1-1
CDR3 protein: ASKMTGWGNTEAF

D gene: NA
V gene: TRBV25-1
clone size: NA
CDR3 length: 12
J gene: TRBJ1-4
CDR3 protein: ASSEGSDVSSLF

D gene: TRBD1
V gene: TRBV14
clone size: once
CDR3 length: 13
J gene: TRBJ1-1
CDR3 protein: ASSPHRGLFTEAF

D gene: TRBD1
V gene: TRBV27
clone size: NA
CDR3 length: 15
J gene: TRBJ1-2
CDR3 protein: ASSLDYSTGRVYGYT

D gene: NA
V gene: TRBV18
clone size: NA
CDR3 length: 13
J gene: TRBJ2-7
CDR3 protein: ASSPSLAVAYEQY

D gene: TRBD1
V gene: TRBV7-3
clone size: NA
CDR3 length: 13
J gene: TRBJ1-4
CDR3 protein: ASRSMGQGNEKLF

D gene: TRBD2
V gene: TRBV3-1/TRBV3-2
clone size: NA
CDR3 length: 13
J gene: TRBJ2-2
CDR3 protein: ASSQVYGRTGELF

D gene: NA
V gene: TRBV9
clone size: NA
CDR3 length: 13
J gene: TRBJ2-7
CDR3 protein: ASSPLGSSSYEQY

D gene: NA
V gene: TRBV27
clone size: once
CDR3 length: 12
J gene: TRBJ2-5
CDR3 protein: ASSYIFGGETQY

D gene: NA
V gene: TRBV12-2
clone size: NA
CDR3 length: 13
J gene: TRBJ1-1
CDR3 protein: ASRLARQGRDEAF

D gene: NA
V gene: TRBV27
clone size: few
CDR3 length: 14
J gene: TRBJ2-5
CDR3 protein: ASSLSDIGLWETQY

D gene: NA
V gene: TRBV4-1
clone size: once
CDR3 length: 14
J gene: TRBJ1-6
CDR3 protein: ASSQERGARDSALH

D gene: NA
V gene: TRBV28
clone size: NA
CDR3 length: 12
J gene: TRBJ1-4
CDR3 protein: ASSFQGIDEKLF

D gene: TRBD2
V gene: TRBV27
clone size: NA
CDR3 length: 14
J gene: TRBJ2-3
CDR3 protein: ASSPQTSGSTDTQY

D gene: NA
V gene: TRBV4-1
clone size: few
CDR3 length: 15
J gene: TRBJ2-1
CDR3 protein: ASSQGGGDLLANEQF

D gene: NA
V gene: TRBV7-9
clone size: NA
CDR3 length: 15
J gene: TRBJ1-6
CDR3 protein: ASSLGHLQGGRSPLH